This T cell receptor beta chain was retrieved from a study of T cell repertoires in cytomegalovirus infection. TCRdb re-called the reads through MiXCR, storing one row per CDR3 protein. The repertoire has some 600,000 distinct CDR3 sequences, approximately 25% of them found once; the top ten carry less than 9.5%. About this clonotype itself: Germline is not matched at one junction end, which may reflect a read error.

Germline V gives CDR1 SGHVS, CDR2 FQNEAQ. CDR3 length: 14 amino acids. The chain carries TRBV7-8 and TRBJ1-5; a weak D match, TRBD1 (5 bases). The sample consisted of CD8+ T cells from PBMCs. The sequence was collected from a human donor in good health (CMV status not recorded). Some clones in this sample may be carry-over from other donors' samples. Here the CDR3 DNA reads TGTGCCAACAGCTTAGGGACCACGACTCAGCCCCAGCATTTT. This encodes CANSLGTTTQPQHF.